The 31 T cell receptor beta chains in this list originate from one sample, sequenced in a study of cytotoxic CD8 clonotypes in ibrutinib-treated CLL. The table came from immunoSEQ multiplex PCR; TCRdb's copy has only in-frame clones and leaves some out. This table holds some 310,000 clones, approximately 80% found once. This sample comprised PBMCs, obtained before ibrutinib treatment. The receptors come from a human donor with chronic lymphocytic leukemia.

Comment on this clone: This sample includes further DNA sequences coding for the same CDR3. The CDR3 sequence is CASSISLSYNEQFF. CDR3 nucleotides: TGTGCCAGTAGTATTTCCCTTAGCTACAATGAGCAGTTCTTC. The chain is built from TRBV19 and TRBJ2-1, with D uncertain. Germline loops: CDR1 LNHDA, CDR2 SQIVND (reference sequence). With 3 bases removed from V and 3 bases from J, the gap between germline ends came to 9 bases. The CDR3 totals 14 residues. Based on the CDR3 plus reference TRBV19 and TRBJ2-1, the full variable domain is DGGITQSPKYLFRKEGQNVTLSCEQNLNHDAMYWYRQDPGQGLRLIYYSQIVNDFQKGDIAEGYSVSREKKESFPLTVTSAQKNPTAFYLCASSISLSYNEQFFGPGTRLTVL.

V usage is TRBV5-1 and J usage is TRBJ2-7, with D perhaps TRBD2 (5 bases). CDR3 length equals 18 residues. Germline V lookup: CDR1 SGHRS, CDR2 YFSETQ. Trimming removed 4 bases from V and 0 bases from J, with 23 bases in between. CDR3 bases: TGCGCCAGCAGCGTGGATAGAGGGATACAAATAAGCTCCTACGAGCAGTACTTC. The encoded protein is CASSVDRGIQISSYEQYF.

This chain uses TRBV29-1 with TRBJ2-1; D gene ambiguous. Trimming shortened V by 8 bases and J by 9 bases, and 14 bases separated the two germline ends. Looked up from germline, CDR1 is SQVTM and CDR2 is ANQGSEA. The CDR3 runs to 11 residues. The CDR3 bases are TGCAGCATCGCTCTAGGCCGTGAGCAGTTCTTC. Translated: CSIALGREQFF.

J is TRBJ1-2 and V is TRBV9; the D gene is possibly TRBD1 (5 bases). The CDR3 totals 14 residues. V dropped 1 base and J dropped 4 bases, with 11 bases sitting between them. CDR1 is SGDLS and CDR2 is YYNGEE in the germline V gene. CDR3 nucleotides: TGTGCCAGCAGCGTACAAGGGGCAGGCTATGGCTACACCTTC. Its protein is CASSVQGAGYGYTF.

The chain has TRBV27 and TRBJ2-2, with D unclear. Deletions cut 3 bases from V and 0 bases from J, with 8 bases between. The germline CDR1 and CDR2 sequences are MNHEY and SMNVEV (reference sequence). This CDR3 has 15 residues. Here the CDR3 DNA reads TGTGCCAGCAGTTTGCTTGCAGCGAACACCGGGGAGCTGTTTTTT. It yields the protein CASSLLAANTGELFF.

This chain joins TRBV27 and TRBJ2-3; 10 bases match TRBD2. CDR3 length: 16 residues. The V gene's germline CDR1 is MNHEY and CDR2 SMNVEV (reference sequence). Trimming removed 1 base from V and 2 bases from J; junction bases left unmatched: 3. CDR3 in amino acids: CASSLWTSGYTDTQYF. The CDR3 nucleotides read TGTGCCAGCAGTTTATGGACTAGCGGATACACAGATACGCAGTATTTT.

The genes are TRBV29-1 and TRBJ2-2; 10 nucleotides line up with TRBD1. The ends lost 5 bases at V and 5 bases at J; junction bases unmatched: 5. Germline V gene sequence: CDR1 SQVTM, CDR2 ANQGSEA. This CDR3 spans 14 amino acids. The CDR3 nucleotides read TGCAGCGTTAAGCGGGACAGGGGTACCGGGGAGCTGTTTTTT. Its translation is CSVKRDRGTGELFF.

V gene TRBV6-5 combines with J gene TRBJ2-1; maybe TRBD2 (7 bases). Between the trimmed V and J ends, which lost 10 bases and 8 bases, there was a span of 15 bases. The germline CDR1 and CDR2 sequences are MNHEY and SVGAGI. The CDR3 runs to 12 residues. The CDR3 reads CATGGRSDEQFF. DNA for the CDR3: TGTGCCACCGGGGGGCGGAGCGATGAGCAGTTCTTC.

The chain couples TRBV9 to TRBJ2-7; TRBD1 might be the D (6 bases). CDR1 and CDR2 from the germline V gene are SGDLS and YYNGEE. This CDR3 is 15 amino acids long. The ends were cut back, 0 bases at V and 2 bases at J, with 12 bases in the middle. CDR3 DNA: TGTGCCAGCAGCGTAGGTTGGACAGACACCTACGAGCAGTACTTC. Translating gives CASSVGWTDTYEQYF.

V is TRBV28 and J is TRBJ1-3; weak D call: TRBD1 (5 bases). The CDR3 has 15 residues. Trimming stripped 4 bases from V and 0 bases from J, with 10 bases between. CDR1 MDHEN and CDR2 SYDVKM come from the germline V gene. In nucleotides, the CDR3 is TGTGCCAGCAGTTCACCAGGGTTCTCTGGAAACACCATATATTTT. This encodes CASSSPGFSGNTIYF.

The table lists this clone with a few counts. The chain recombines TRBV30 with TRBJ2-1; no clear D gene. The V end was cut by 1 base, the J end by 2 bases, with 6 bases between. Germline V gene data show CDR1 as GTSNPN and CDR2 as SVGIG (reference sequence). The CDR3 has 13 amino acids. Here the CDR3 DNA reads TGTGCCTGGAGTGAGACAACCTACAATGAGCAGTTCTTC. It specifies CAWSETTYNEQFF.

The chain links TRBV4-3 to TRBJ1-5, with 7 nucleotides matching TRBD1. The CDR3 has 17 residues. V lost 0 bases, J lost 2 bases, and 7 bases stayed unmatched. Germline V gives CDR1 LGHNA, CDR2 YSLEER. CDR3 amino acids: CASSQDLGGGGNQPQHF. The CDR3 nucleotides are TGCGCCAGCAGCCAAGATCTTGGAGGGGGCGGCAATCAGCCCCAGCATTTT.

V usage is TRBV5-4 and J usage is TRBJ2-3, with no clear D. V was clipped by 8 bases and J by 4 bases, with 8 bases between them. The germline V gene has CDR1 SGHNT and CDR2 YYREEE (reference sequence). The CDR3 is 11 amino acids. CDR3 protein: CARKPADTQYF. The CDR3 DNA follows: TGTGCCAGAAAACCTGCAGATACGCAGTATTTT.

In regard to this clone: Other DNA sequences in this sample translate to the same CDR3. The rearrangement links TRBV29-1 to TRBJ2-3, with a weak D call TRBD2 (6 bases). The V gene lost 3 bases and the J gene lost 1 base, with 8 bases spanning the gap. CDR3 size: 13 residues. Germline assignment: CDR1 SQVTM and CDR2 ANQGSEA. CDR3 sequence: CSVEGGGTDTQYF. For the CDR3, the DNA is TGCAGCGTTGAGGGGGGTGGCACAGATACGCAGTATTTT.

This chain uses TRBV11-2 with TRBJ2-3; D possibly corresponds to TRBD1 (5 bases). The length of the CDR3 is 14 residues. The V and J ends lost 1 base and 4 bases respectively, with 9 bases between them. Germline values: CDR1 SGHAT, CDR2 FQNNGV. The CDR3 loop is CASSLAQGSDTQYF. The CDR3 coding sequence is TGTGCCAGCAGCTTAGCGCAGGGTTCAGATACGCAGTATTTT. Variable domain in full (rest from reference TRBV11-2 and TRBJ2-3): EAGVAQSPRYKIIEKRQSVAFWCNPISGHATLYWYQQILGQGPKLLIQFQNNGVVDDSQLPKDRFSAERLKGVDSTLKIQPAKLEDSAVYLCASSLAQGSDTQYFGPGTRLTVL.

The chain uses TRBV28 and TRBJ2-1; TRBD2 agrees at 10 bases. The CDR3 sequence is 15 residues long. Germline CDR1 MDHEN, CDR2 SYDVKM. V lost 6 bases to trimming and J lost 8 bases; unmatched junction nucleotides: 10. This CDR3 reads CASSAALAGDDEQFF. CDR3 bases: TGTGCCAGCAGCGCAGCGCTAGCGGGAGATGATGAGCAGTTCTTC. Full variable domain (missing parts from reference TRBV28 and TRBJ2-1): DVKVTQSSRYLVKRTGEKVFLECVQDMDHENMFWYRQDPGLGLRLIYFSYDVKMKEKGDIPEGYSVSREKKERFSLILESASTNQTSMYLCASSAALAGDDEQFFGPGTRLTVL.

The CDR3, as DNA: TGTGCCAGCAGTTACTCGAGTGCGTACACCTACGAGCAGTACTTC. Protein sequence: CASSYSSAYTYEQYF. The chain carries TRBV6-5 and TRBJ2-7, with unresolved D. The CDR3 runs to 15 residues. Trimming stripped 0 bases from V and 2 bases from J, with 11 bases between. In germline, CDR1 is MNHEY, CDR2 SVGAGI.

This clone was picked up a small number of times. The V gene is TRBV5-1, the J gene TRBJ1-1; no firm D call. Between the trimmed V and J ends, which lost 2 bases and 6 bases, there was a span of 11 bases. Germline lookup yields CDR1 SGHRS and CDR2 YFSETQ. The CDR3 has 13 residues. CDR3 nucleotides: TGCGCCAGCAGCTTAGTGGGTAGCTCTGAAGCTTTCTTT. Translating gives CASSLVGSSEAFF.

The genes are TRBV7-8 and TRBJ2-7; TRBD1 matches at 12 bases. Germline V gene sequence: CDR1 SGHVS, CDR2 FQNEAQ. The CDR3 runs 15 residues. After removal of 6 bases from V and 5 bases from J, the junction contained 8 bases not matched to a gene. The CDR3 DNA reads as TGTGCCAGCAGAGCCGGGACAGGGGGCGAGCACGAGCAGTACTTC. Encoded protein: CASRAGTGGEHEQYF.

J is TRBJ2-1 and V is TRBV6-1, with TRBD1 matching 7 bases. The CDR3 consists of 17 residues. Germline values: CDR1 MNHNS, CDR2 SASEGT. V lost 4 bases and J lost 0; bases outside the gene matches: 9. CDR3 bases: TGTGCCAGCAGTGGTCAATGGACAGGCAGCTCCTACAATGAGCAGTTCTTC. Its translation: CASSGQWTGSSYNEQFF.

This sequence joins TRBV14 and TRBJ2-1; 8 bases match TRBD1. V shed 1 base, J shed 9 bases, and the junction held 8 bases outside the gene matches. There are 15 residues in the CDR3. Per the germline V gene, CDR1 is SGHDN and CDR2 is FVKESK. The CDR3 reads CASSQGQGLIAEQFF. In DNA, the CDR3 is TGTGCCAGCAGCCAAGGACAGGGGTTAATCGCTGAGCAGTTCTTC.

This clone has just one count. This chain uses TRBV15 with TRBJ2-7; the match to TRBD1 covers 8 bases. This CDR3 is 15 amino acids long. V was clipped by 1 base and J by 4 bases; unmatched bases: 6. Germline V gene data show CDR1 as LNHNV and CDR2 as YYDKDF (reference sequence). This chain's CDR3 is CATSRAGQGQYEQYF. CDR3 nucleotide sequence: TGTGCCACCAGCAGAGCAGGACAGGGTCAATACGAGCAGTACTTC.

This sequence joins TRBV7-8 and TRBJ1-1; a weak D match, TRBD1 (5 bases). This CDR3 contains 17 residues. Germline V CDR1 and CDR2: SGHVS, FQNEAQ. Trimming removed 2 bases from V and 2 bases from J, with 18 bases in between. CDR3 residues: CASSLPAGSGFNTEAFF. The CDR3 DNA sequence: TGTGCCAGCAGCTTACCCGCAGGGTCGGGATTTAACACTGAAGCTTTCTTT.

The chain recombines TRBV27 with TRBJ2-4; no firm D call. Germline V lookup: CDR1 MNHEY, CDR2 SMNVEV (reference sequence). The CDR3 loop spans 14 amino acids. The V gene lost 3 bases and the J gene lost 7 bases, with 13 bases spanning the gap. The CDR3 DNA reads as TGTGCCAGCAGTTTGACTTTAGGTCAGAACATTCAGTACTTC. Protein sequence: CASSLTLGQNIQYF.

This clone was seen only once. J is TRBJ2-6 and V is TRBV11-2; 9 bases are shared with TRBD1. This CDR3 is 18 amino acids long. V lost 1 base and J lost 4; bases outside the gene matches: 8. The germline V gene encodes CDR1 SGHAT and CDR2 FQNNGV. The CDR3 sequence: CASSLGAGQGTGANVLTF. Here the CDR3 DNA reads TGTGCCAGCAGCTTAGGAGCGGGACAGGGTACCGGGGCCAACGTCCTGACTTTC.

The V call is TRBV5-1, the J call TRBJ2-7; possible D gene TRBD2, 6 bases. Germline V CDR1 and CDR2: SGHRS, YFSETQ. Trimming shortened V by 6 bases and J by 8 bases, and 21 bases separated the two germline ends. The CDR3 covers 14 residues. Here the CDR3 DNA reads TGCGCCAGCACCCCTGGCGGGGTCCGTGAACAGCAGTACTTC. This codes for CASTPGGVREQQYF.

The V gene is TRBV6-5, the J gene TRBJ1-1; D uncertain. Germline CDR1 reads MNHEY; CDR2 reads SVGAGI. This CDR3 is built from 13 residues. The V end was cut by 2 bases, the J end by 5 bases, with 9 bases between. The CDR3 loop is CASSYIGRTEAFF. The CDR3 bases are TGTGCCAGCAGTTACATCGGGAGAACTGAAGCTTTCTTT.

This clone occurred once. The rearrangement uses TRBV2 and TRBJ1-5; TRBD1 agrees at 7 bases. The CDR3 runs 15 residues. After removal of 7 bases from V and 2 bases from J, the junction contained 8 bases not matched to a gene. Germline V gene lookup returns CDR1 SNHLY and CDR2 FYNNEI. CDR3 in amino acids: CASKGLTGRNQPQHF. The DNA for the CDR3 is TGTGCCAGCAAAGGACTGACAGGGCGCAATCAGCCCCAGCATTTT.

The chain combines TRBV19 with TRBJ2-3; D remains unclear. The CDR3 has 13 residues. V was pared by 3 bases and J by 6 bases, with 10 bases between. Per germline, CDR1 LNHDA and CDR2 SQIVND (reference sequence). As DNA, the CDR3 is TGTGCCAGTAGTATTGGTTTTCCCGATACGCAGTATTTT. Its protein is CASSIGFPDTQYF. Full variable domain (missing parts from reference TRBV19 and TRBJ2-3): DGGITQSPKYLFRKEGQNVTLSCEQNLNHDAMYWYRQDPGQGLRLIYYSQIVNDFQKGDIAEGYSVSREKKESFPLTVTSAQKNPTAFYLCASSIGFPDTQYFGPGTRLTVL.

This clone was observed a single time. This chain links TRBV4-3 with TRBJ2-5; 7 positions match TRBD2. After removal of 1 base from V and 5 bases from J, the junction contained 7 bases not matched to a gene. Germline CDR1 is LGHNA and CDR2 is YSLEER. CDR3 length equals 15 residues. The CDR3 nucleotides are TGCGCCAGCAGCCAAGGGGAGGGTGGTTTCGAGACCCAGTACTTC. It encodes CASSQGEGGFETQYF.

The chain has TRBV12-5 and TRBJ1-2; TRBD1 might be the D (6 bases). V was shortened by 7 bases and J by 4 bases, with 25 bases between the two germline ends. This CDR3 is 17 amino acids long. Germline CDR1 and CDR2: LGHNT and FRNRAP. The CDR3 spells CASAQPRPGVFTYGYTF. CDR3 in DNA: TGTGCTAGTGCCCAGCCCCGGCCAGGGGTGTTTACCTATGGCTACACCTTC.